This passage covers 10 T cell receptor beta chains from one sample sequenced in a study of identifying expanded T cells in peripheral blood. The repertoire was sequenced with immunoSEQ multiplex PCR; TCRdb's copy has only in-frame clones and lacks some. There are approximately 110,000 clones in the sample; about 88% occur only once, and 8% to 9% lies in the top ten. The sequenced sample was blood. These receptors were collected from a person between 18 and 69 years old in good health.

The chain recombines TRBV5-1 with TRBJ2-1; possible D gene TRBD2, 5 bases. The CDR3 sequence is 16 residues long. Per the germline V gene, CDR1 is SGHRS and CDR2 is YFSETQ. V was clipped by 0 bases and J by 3 bases, with 13 bases between them. As DNA, the CDR3 is TGCGCCAGCAGCTTGGGGTTTGCTGCGGGCTACAATGAGCAGTTCTTC. As protein: CASSLGFAAGYNEQFF.

The chain uses TRBV7-9 and TRBJ2-1; D unclear. Between the trimmed V and J ends, which lost 5 bases and 5 bases, there was a span of 10 bases. This CDR3 is 13 amino acids long. Per the germline V gene, CDR1 is SEHNR and CDR2 is FQNEAQ (reference sequence). DNA of the CDR3: TGTGCCAGCAGCCCGAGCCTTGACAATGAGCAGTTCTTC. Protein product: CASSPSLDNEQFF.

The gene calls are TRBV7-8 and TRBJ1-1; D uncertain. The CDR3 is 13 amino acids. The germline V gene has CDR1 SGHVS and CDR2 FQNEAQ. The V and J ends lost 2 bases and 7 bases respectively, with 11 bases between them. The chain's CDR3 is CASSLYKLVEAFF. DNA of the CDR3: TGTGCCAGCAGCTTATATAAACTAGTTGAAGCTTTCTTT.

The rearrangement uses TRBV6-6 and TRBJ1-3, with D uncertain. V lost 6 bases to trimming and J lost 4 bases, with 16 bases between them. The CDR3 totals 15 residues. CDR1 is MNHNY, CDR2 SVGAGI, per germline (reference sequence). CDR3 in DNA: TGTGCCAGCAGCCTCGGACGCGGGGAAGGAAACACCATATATTTT. It codes for CASSLGRGEGNTIYF.

This rearrangement joins TRBV19 to TRBJ2-6; 7 bases align to TRBD1. Looked up from germline, CDR1 is LNHDA and CDR2 is SQIVND (reference sequence). The CDR3 contains 18 residues. With 7 bases clipped from V and 0 bases from J, the junction kept 12 bases outside the gene matches. CDR3 region: CASTSPGTDFSGANVLTF. The CDR3 DNA reads TGTGCCAGTACCTCTCCCGGGACAGACTTCTCTGGGGCCAACGTCCTGACTTTC. The variable domain in full, with the rest retrieved from reference TRBV19 and TRBJ2-6, is DGGITQSPKYLFRKEGQNVTLSCEQNLNHDAMYWYRQDPGQGLRLIYYSQIVNDFQKGDIAEGYSVSREKKESFPLTVTSAQKNPTAFYLCASTSPGTDFSGANVLTFGAGSRLTVL.

The V call is TRBV7-9, the J call TRBJ1-2; D remains ambiguous. This CDR3 has 13 residues. Germline CDR1 is SEHNR and CDR2 is FQNEAQ (reference sequence). V dropped 5 bases and J dropped 7 bases, with 14 bases sitting between them. The CDR3 nucleotides read TGTGCCAGCAGCAAGGACGGCGGACGTGGCTACACCTTC. Translated: CASSKDGGRGYTF.

This clone was seen once. This chain links TRBV19 with TRBJ1-2; tentative D call: TRBD1 (5 bases). This CDR3 region has 15 residues. Germline CDR1 reads LNHDA; CDR2 reads SQIVND (reference sequence). Trimming took off 5 bases at V and 1 base at J, with 14 bases between the two ends. The CDR3 reads CASSSLGRDNYGYTF. In DNA form, the CDR3 reads TGTGCCAGTAGTTCTTTGGGACGGGATAACTATGGCTACACCTTC.

The genes are TRBV2 and TRBJ2-3; TRBD2 matches at 11 bases. Looked up from germline, CDR1 is SNHLY and CDR2 is FYNNEI. This CDR3 is 15 amino acids long. Trimming took 4 bases from V and 3 from J; bases not matched to a gene: 3. The CDR3, as DNA: TGTGCCAGCAGTGTTAGCGGGAGGGGGACAGATACGCAGTATTTT. It yields the protein CASSVSGRGTDTQYF.

The chain links TRBV5-4 to TRBJ1-1, with D hard to call. V gave up 2 bases and J gave up 8 bases, with 7 bases separating them. The CDR3 length is 11 residues. Per germline, CDR1 SGHNT and CDR2 YYREEE (reference sequence). CDR3 protein: CASSLSSEAFF. In nucleotides, the CDR3 is TGTGCCAGCAGCTTATCATCCGAAGCTTTCTTT.

The chain is built from TRBV7-9 and TRBJ2-3; 10 nucleotides match TRBD2. The CDR3 runs to 15 residues. The V and J ends lost 0 bases and 14 bases, in that order; junction bases with no gene match: 11. The germline gives CDR1 SEHNR, CDR2 FQNEAQ (reference sequence). The CDR3 spells CASSLARASGGRLYF. In DNA, the CDR3 is TGTGCCAGCAGCTTAGCGCGGGCTAGCGGGGGCCGTCTGTATTTT.